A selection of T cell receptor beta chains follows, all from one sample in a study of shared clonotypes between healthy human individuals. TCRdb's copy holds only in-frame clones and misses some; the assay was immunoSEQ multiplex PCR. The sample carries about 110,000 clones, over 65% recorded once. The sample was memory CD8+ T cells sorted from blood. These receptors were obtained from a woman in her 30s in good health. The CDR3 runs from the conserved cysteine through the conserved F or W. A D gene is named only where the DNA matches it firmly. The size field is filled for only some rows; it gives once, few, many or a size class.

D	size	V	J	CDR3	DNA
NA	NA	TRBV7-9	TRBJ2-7	CASSLAVGQSYEQYF	TGTGCCAGCAGCTTAGCGGTCGGACAGTCCTACGAGCAGTACTTC
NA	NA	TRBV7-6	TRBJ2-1	CASSAGDFSSYNEQFF	TGTGCCAGCAGCGCCGGGGACTTCAGCTCCTACAATGAGCAGTTCTTC
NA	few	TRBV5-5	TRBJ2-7	CASSWTHGSYEQYF	TGTGCCAGCAGCTGGACCCATGGCTCCTACGAGCAGTACTTC
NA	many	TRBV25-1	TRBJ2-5	CASSESGGETQYF	TGTGCCAGCAGTGAATCTGGAGGGGAGACCCAGTACTTC
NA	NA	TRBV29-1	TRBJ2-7	CSVGHHNPYEQYF	TGCAGCGTTGGACACCACAACCCCTACGAGCAGTACTTC
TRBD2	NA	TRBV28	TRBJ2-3	CASSLGGGWTDTQYF	TGTGCCAGCAGTTTAGGCGGGGGATGGACAGATACGCAGTATTTT
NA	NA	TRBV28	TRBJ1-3	CASTAGVNSGNTIYF	TGTGCCAGCACCGCTGGGGTGAACTCTGGAAACACCATATATTTT
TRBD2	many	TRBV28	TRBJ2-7	CASTPGLEASEQYF	TGTGCCAGCACTCCAGGACTAGAGGCGAGTGAGCAGTACTTC
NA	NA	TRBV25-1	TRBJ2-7	CASSDIKAGVDSSYEQYF	TGTGCCAGCAGTGACATAAAGGCTGGGGTCGACAGCTCCTACGAGCAGTACTTC
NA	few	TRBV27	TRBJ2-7	CARPRGHYYEQYF	TGTGCCAGACCTAGAGGACATTACTACGAGCAGTACTTC
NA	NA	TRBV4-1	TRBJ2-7	CASREWGRNEQYF	TGCGCCAGCCGCGAGTGGGGCCGGAACGAGCAGTACTTC
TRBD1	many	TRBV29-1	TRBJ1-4	CSAGTGDFGKLFF	TGCAGCGCGGGGACAGGGGATTTCGGAAAACTGTTTTTT
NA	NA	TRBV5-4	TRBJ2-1	CASSSGTGGSPYNEQFF	TGTGCCAGCAGTTCAGGGACAGGCGGGAGTCCCTACAATGAGCAGTTCTTC
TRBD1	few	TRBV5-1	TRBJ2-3	CASSSTGGWLTDTQYF	TGCGCCAGCAGCTCAACAGGGGGCTGGCTGACAGATACGCAGTATTTT
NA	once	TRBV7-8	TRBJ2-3	CASRAPGTEAISTDTQYF	TGTGCCAGCAGGGCACCCGGGACCGAGGCCATTAGCACAGATACGCAGTATTTT
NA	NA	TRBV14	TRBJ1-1	CASSQDTLPDMWNTEAFF	TGTGCCAGCAGCCAAGATACGTTACCCGACATGTGGAACACTGAAGCTTTCTTT
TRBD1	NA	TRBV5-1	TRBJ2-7	CASSDRTGSSYEQYF	TGCGCCAGCAGCGATCGGACAGGGAGCTCCTACGAGCAGTACTTC
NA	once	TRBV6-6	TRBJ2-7	CASSFSSTHYEQYF	TGTGCCAGCAGTTTTAGTAGCACTCACTACGAGCAGTACTTC
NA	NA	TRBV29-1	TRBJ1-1	CSVDSQGMDTEAFF	TGCAGCGTTGACAGTCAAGGAATGGACACTGAAGCTTTCTTT
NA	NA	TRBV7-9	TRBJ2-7	CASSPKGGRSSYEQYF	TGTGCCAGCAGCCCGAAAGGAGGGAGGAGCTCCTACGAGCAGTACTTC
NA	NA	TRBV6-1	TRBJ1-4	CASAEGGQPEKLFF	TGTGCCAGCGCGGAAGGGGGGCAGCCAGAAAAACTGTTTTTT
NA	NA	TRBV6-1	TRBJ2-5	CASSAPGYGETQYF	TGTGCCAGCAGTGCCCCGGGGTACGGGGAGACCCAGTACTTC
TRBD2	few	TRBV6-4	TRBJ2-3	CASSATSGGGDTQYF	TGTGCCAGCAGTGCGACTAGCGGGGGAGGAGATACGCAGTATTTT
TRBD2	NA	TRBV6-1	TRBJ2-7	CASSVSGTGYEQYF	TGTGCCAGCAGTGTTAGCGGGACGGGCTACGAGCAGTACTTC
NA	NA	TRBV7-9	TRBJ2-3	CASSSGVAPTDTQYF	TGTGCCAGCAGCTCCGGGGTGGCGCCCACAGATACGCAGTATTTT
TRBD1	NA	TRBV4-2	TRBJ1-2	CASSQDTRGDYGYTF	TGTGCCAGCAGCCAAGATACCAGGGGGGACTATGGCTACACCTTC
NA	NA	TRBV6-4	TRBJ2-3	CASSDSITGTDTQYF	TGTGCCAGCAGTGACTCGATTACAGGCACAGATACGCAGTATTTT
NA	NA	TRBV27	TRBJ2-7	CASSLWGGSYEQYF	TGTGCCAGCAGTTTATGGGGCGGTTCCTACGAGCAGTACTTC
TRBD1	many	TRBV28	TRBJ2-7	CASSARIRTGDYEQYF	TGTGCCAGCAGTGCCCGTATCCGGACAGGGGACTACGAGCAGTACTTC
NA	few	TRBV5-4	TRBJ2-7	CASSQTMGTGNYEQYF	TGTGCCAGCAGCCAGACAATGGGGACGGGGAACTACGAGCAGTACTTC
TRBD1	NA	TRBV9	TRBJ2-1	CASSVRTGGAGNEQFF	TGTGCCAGCAGCGTCCGGACAGGGGGCGCGGGGAATGAGCAGTTCTTC
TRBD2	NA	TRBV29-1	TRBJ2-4	CSVEGWTSGTLLAKNIQYF	TGCAGCGTTGAAGGATGGACTAGCGGAACTTTGCTAGCCAAAAACATTCAGTACTTC
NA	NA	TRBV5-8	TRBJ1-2	CASSLEVGPYGYTF	TGTGCCAGCAGCTTGGAGGTCGGTCCCTATGGCTACACCTTC
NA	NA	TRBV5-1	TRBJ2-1	CASSLALEGNNEQFF	TGCGCCAGCAGCTTGGCGCTTGAGGGTAATAATGAGCAGTTCTTC
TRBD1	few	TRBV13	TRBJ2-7	CASSPQGARNEQYF	TGTGCCAGCAGTCCCCAGGGGGCGCGGAACGAGCAGTACTTC
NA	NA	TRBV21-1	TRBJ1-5	CASSKGQGRNSNQPQHF	TGTGCCAGCAGCAAGGGACAGGGCCGGAATAGCAATCAGCCCCAGCATTTT
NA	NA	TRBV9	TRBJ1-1	CASSVSPDMNTEAFF	TGTGCCAGCAGCGTGTCCCCAGACATGAACACTGAAGCTTTCTTT
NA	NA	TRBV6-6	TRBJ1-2	CASSYGTPTNYGYTF	TGTGCCAGCAGTTATGGGACACCGACTAACTATGGCTACACCTTC
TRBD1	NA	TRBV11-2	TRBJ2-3	CASSLAGGASTDTQYF	TGTGCCAGCAGCTTGGCAGGGGGCGCAAGCACAGATACGCAGTATTTT
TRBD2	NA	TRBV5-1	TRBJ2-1	CASSLVWEGRIRNEQFF	TGCGCCAGCAGCTTGGTGTGGGAGGGCCGTATTCGCAATGAGCAGTTCTTC
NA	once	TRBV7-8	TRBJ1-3	CASSPSGNTGNTIYF	TGTGCCAGCAGCCCGTCGGGCAATACTGGAAACACCATATATTTT
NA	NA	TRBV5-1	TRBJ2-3	CASSLVGADTQYF	TGCGCCAGCAGCTTAGTAGGGGCAGATACGCAGTATTTT
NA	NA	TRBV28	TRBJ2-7	CASRPVNSYEQYF	TGTGCCAGCAGACCCGTAAACTCCTACGAGCAGTACTTC
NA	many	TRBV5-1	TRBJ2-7	CASSLVSGYEQYF	TGCGCCAGCAGCTTGGTTTCGGGGTACGAGCAGTACTTC
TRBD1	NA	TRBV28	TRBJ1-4	CASSWTGYNEKLFF	TGTGCCAGCAGTTGGACAGGGTATAATGAAAAACTGTTTTTT
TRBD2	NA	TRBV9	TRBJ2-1	CASSVDLADNEQFF	TGTGCCAGCAGCGTAGATCTAGCGGACAATGAGCAGTTCTTC
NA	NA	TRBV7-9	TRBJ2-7	CASSRAYLYEQYF	TGTGCCAGTTCGAGGGCCTACTTATACGAGCAGTACTTC
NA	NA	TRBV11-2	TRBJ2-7	CASSTWDRTYEQYF	TGTGCCAGCAGCACCTGGGACCGGACCTACGAGCAGTACTTC
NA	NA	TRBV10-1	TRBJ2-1	CASSQTVGEQFF	TGCGCCAGCAGTCAGACTGTGGGTGAGCAGTTCTTC
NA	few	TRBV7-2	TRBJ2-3	CASSLDPGLNTDTQYF	TGTGCCAGCAGCCTAGATCCGGGACTCAACACAGATACGCAGTATTTT
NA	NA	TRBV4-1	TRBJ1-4	CASSQDRGGAEKLFF	TGCGCCAGCAGCCAAGATCGGGGAGGGGCTGAAAAACTGTTTTTT
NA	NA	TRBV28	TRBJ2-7	CASSLMWYEQYF	TGTGCCAGCAGTTTAATGTGGTACGAGCAGTACTTC
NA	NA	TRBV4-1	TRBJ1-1	CASSQDGSTSTEAFF	TGCGCCAGCAGCCAAGACGGGAGTACTAGCACTGAAGCTTTCTTT
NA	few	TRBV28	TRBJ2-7	CASRFPTGSKQYF	TGTGCCAGCAGGTTTCCTACAGGGTCGAAGCAGTACTTC
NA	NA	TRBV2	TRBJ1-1	CASSEGGHANTEAFF	TGTGCCAGCAGTGAAGGGGGACACGCCAACACTGAAGCTTTCTTT
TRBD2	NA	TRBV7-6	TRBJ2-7	CASSSAGEGYEQYF	TGTGCCAGCAGCTCGGCGGGGGAGGGGTACGAGCAGTACTTC
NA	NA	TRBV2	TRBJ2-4	CASSYDRSTKNIQYF	TGTGCCAGCAGTTACGACAGGAGTACCAAAAACATTCAGTACTTC
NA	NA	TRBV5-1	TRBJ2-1	CASSLGLASYNEQFF	TGCGCCAGCAGCTTGGGTTTAGCGTCCTACAATGAGCAGTTCTTC
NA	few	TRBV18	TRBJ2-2	CASSHRDSANTGELFF	TGTGCCAGCTCACACCGGGACTCGGCGAACACCGGGGAGCTGTTTTTT
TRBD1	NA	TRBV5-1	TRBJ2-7	CASSYDLKSPGQGLRSTEQYF	TGCGCCAGCAGCTACGACCTAAAGAGCCCGGGACAGGGGTTACGTTCAACCGAGCAGTACTTC